This section outlines one T cell receptor (beta chain) sequence together with its context. What it recognizes is unknown. The protocol was immunoSEQ multiplex PCR, while the TCRdb copy is restricted to in-frame clones and leaves out a portion. The sample contains over 80,000 clones, around nine tenths of which appear only once. The CDR3 has 16 amino acids. The germline V gene has CDR1 SNHLY and CDR2 FYNNEI. Trimming removed 6 bases from V and 5 bases from J; junction bases left unmatched: 9. This specimen belongs to a study of radiotherapy plus CTLA-4 blockade in lung cancer. The study's findings and limits: TCR clones of tumor origin grew in blood after radiotherapy plus ipilimumab.

The V call is TRBV2, the J call TRBJ2-3; 12 bases align to TRBD2. The TCR comes from a human donor with non-small cell lung cancer that progressed on radiotherapy plus ipilimumab. The sample in question was peripheral blood, obtained from a patient treated with radiotherapy plus ipilimumab. The DNA for the CDR3 is TGTGCCAGCAGCCTCGGACTAGCGGGGTCGGGAGATACGCAGTATTTT. Its protein is CASSLGLAGSGDTQYF.